One and the same sample provided the 16 T cell receptor beta chains below, sequenced in a study of blood T cell repertoires in COVID-19 (dated by TCRdb to 2018 to 2021). The library was prepared using the immunoSEQ multiplex PCR assay. The table comes from immuneACCESS by way of TCRdb, which keeps in-frame sequences with V and J called. Part of the clones is missing from these tables; in studies checked, under half for an unresolved V gene and the rest for unknown reasons. The sample table records some 38,000 clones; roughly 80% of these occur just once. 9% to 10% of the sample is held by the ten biggest clonotypes. Source material: peripheral blood. The source is a man in his sixties in a cohort sampled during active COVID-19.

A single count supports this clone. The chain carries TRBV21-1 and TRBJ2-7; the tabulated D call, TRBD1, remains unverified against the DNA. TRBV21-1 is recorded as a pseudogene. The length of the CDR3 is 14 residues. CDR3 region: CASSRRDRSYEQYF. CDR3 DNA sequence: TGTGCCAGCAGCCGTCGGGACAGATCCTACGAGCAGTACTTC.

The rearrangement joins TRBV29-1 to TRBJ2-2; 7 positions match TRBD1. The CDR3 covers 14 residues. V trimming: 7 bases; J trimming: 3 bases; junction bases outside the gene matches: 8. Germline V lookup: CDR1 SQVTM, CDR2 ANQGSEA. The CDR3 sequence: CSARGQTDTGELFF. The CDR3 DNA reads TGCAGCGCCCGGGGACAGACCGACACCGGGGAGCTGTTTTTT.

This clone appeared a few times. The chain is built from TRBV27 and TRBJ2-2, with TRBD2 as a possible D gene (5 bases). The CDR3 sequence is 13 residues long. Trimming removed 6 bases from V and 4 bases from J, with 9 bases in between. Germline V CDR1 and CDR2: MNHEY, SMNVEV (reference sequence). The CDR3 loop is CASSLTSTGELFF. The CDR3 DNA reads as TGTGCCAGCAGCCTTACTAGCACCGGGGAGCTGTTTTTT.

The CDR3 here is CASSLNSGGALVGELFF. The CDR3 DNA follows: TGTGCCAGCAGTTTAAACAGCGGGGGGGCCTTAGTCGGGGAGCTGTTTTTT. The V gene is TRBV28, the J gene TRBJ2-2; 10 nucleotides agree with TRBD2. The CDR3 covers 17 residues. V gave up 2 bases and J gave up 7 bases; unmatched junction bases: 10. Germline assignment: CDR1 MDHEN and CDR2 SYDVKM.

This clone was counted once. The rearrangement uses TRBV28 and TRBJ2-3; D possibly corresponds to TRBD2 (6 bases). The CDR3 consists of 16 residues. Germline lookup yields CDR1 MDHEN and CDR2 SYDVKM. V lost 6 bases to trimming and J lost 2 bases, with 18 bases between them. CDR3 sequence reads: CASSPPDGGFTDTQYF. The CDR3 coding sequence is TGTGCCAGCAGCCCCCCTGACGGGGGTTTCACAGATACGCAGTATTTT.

The rearrangement joins TRBV6-2 or TRBV6-3 to TRBJ2-3, with 11 bases aligning to TRBD2. Germline assignment: CDR1 MNHEY and CDR2 SVGEGT. The length of the CDR3 is 15 residues. Unmatched junction bases numbered 2, after V lost 4 bases and J lost 2 bases. The CDR3 bases are TGTGCCAGCAGTTTTAGCGGGGGGGCCACAGATACGCAGTATTTT. This codes for CASSFSGGATDTQYF.

The genes are TRBV3-1 (or the pseudogene TRBV3-2) and TRBJ2-1; the match to TRBD2 covers 11 bases. Trimming at V came to 7 bases and at J to 4 bases, leaving 6 bases not matched to a gene. The CDR3 is 15 amino acids. The germline V gene encodes CDR1 LGHDT and CDR2 YNNKEL (reference sequence). CDR3 sequence reads: CASTIGTSGYNEQFF. CDR3 DNA sequence: TGTGCCAGCACCATTGGGACTAGCGGTTACAATGAGCAGTTCTTC.

The chain couples TRBV4-1 to TRBJ2-7, with 10 bases identical to TRBD2. V lost 1 base and J lost 6; bases outside the gene matches: 9. Germline CDR1 is MGHRA and CDR2 is YSYEKL. The CDR3 runs 16 residues. This CDR3 is CASSQGWSGRAGEQYF. The CDR3 nucleotides read TGCGCCAGCAGCCAAGGCTGGAGCGGGAGGGCCGGCGAGCAGTACTTC.

The count of this clone is one. This chain joins TRBV25-1 and TRBJ2-7, with TRBD1 matching 11 bases. This CDR3 is built from 14 residues. V lost 8 bases to trimming and J lost 7 bases; unmatched junction nucleotides: 10. Germline lookup yields CDR1 MGHDK and CDR2 SYGVNS. The CDR3 DNA follows: TGTGCCAGCCGGCATTCCGGGACAGGGGGTGAGCAGTACTTC. It specifies CASRHSGTGGEQYF.

As for this clone: Its ends do not fully match the called genes, so a read error is possible. CDR3 sequence reads: CASSQGRGNQPQHF. CDR3 in DNA: TGTGCCAGCAGCCAGGGTAGGGGCAACCAGCCCCAGCATTTT. The rearrangement links TRBV9 to TRBJ1-5, with D tentatively TRBD1 (5 bases). Germline CDR1 SGDLS, CDR2 YYNGEE. CDR3 length equals 14 residues.

V usage is TRBV14 and J usage is TRBJ2-7; TRBD1 might be the D (5 bases). The CDR3 has 12 amino acids. Trimming removed 6 bases from V and 1 base from J, with 7 bases in between. CDR1 and CDR2 from the germline V gene are SGHDN and FVKESK. The CDR3 loop is CASSQGSYEQYF. DNA for the CDR3: TGTGCCAGCAGTCAGGGATCCTACGAGCAGTACTTC.

The chain employs TRBV30 and TRBJ2-3; 12 nucleotides align to TRBD1. Germline CDR1 reads GTSNPN; CDR2 reads SVGIG (reference sequence). The CDR3 is 15 amino acids. With 2 bases clipped from V and 8 bases from J, the junction kept 8 bases outside the gene matches. For the CDR3, the DNA is TGTGCCTGGAGTCCCGGGACAGGGGGCGGGGGTACGCAGTATTTT. This gives the protein CAWSPGTGGGGTQYF.

The chain combines TRBV29-1 with TRBJ1-1; perhaps TRBD1 as D (6 bases). CDR1 is SQVTM and CDR2 is ANQGSEA in the germline V gene. The CDR3 spans 13 residues. V gave up 4 bases and J gave up 4 bases, with 13 bases separating them. The CDR3 DNA follows: TGCAGCGTTGTCCCAGGGGAGTCCACTGAAGCTTTCTTT. Translated: CSVVPGESTEAFF.

J is TRBJ1-6 and V is TRBV2; D perhaps matches TRBD1 (5 bases). Germline CDR1 is SNHLY and CDR2 is FYNNEI. The CDR3 spans 15 residues. The V gene lost 8 bases and the J gene lost 5 bases, with 16 bases spanning the gap. The DNA of the CDR3 is TGTGCCAGCTCGGTTTATCAGGGAAATAATTCACCCCTCCACTTT. Amino acids: CASSVYQGNNSPLHF.

The chain recombines TRBV19 with TRBJ2-7; 10 positions match TRBD2. J gave up 6 bases and V 7 bases, and 9 bases lay outside the gene matches. Germline V gives CDR1 LNHDA, CDR2 SQIVND (reference sequence). The CDR3 totals 14 residues. This CDR3 is CASTLGPSGSEQYF. CDR3 DNA: TGTGCCAGTACCCTAGGCCCTAGCGGGAGCGAGCAGTACTTC.

The table lists this clone with a count of one. CDR3 in amino acids: CASSSGGQETQYF. The CDR3 coding sequence is TGTGCCAGCAGCTCGGGGGGGCAAGAGACCCAGTACTTC. This chain links TRBV5-4 with TRBJ2-5; the match to TRBD2 covers 8 bases. The ends lost 3 bases at V and 2 bases at J; junction bases unmatched: 0. The CDR3 is made up of 13 amino acids. In germline, CDR1 is SGHNT, CDR2 YYREEE (reference sequence).